These 27 T cell receptor beta chains came from one sample sequenced in a study of post-analysis software for immune sequencing data. General observations from the study: Five TRBV segments (TRBV5-6, TRBV5-1 and TRBV20-1 among them) occurred more frequently in patients than in controls.

Prepared libraries of TCR beta cDNA carried unique molecular identifiers. Using its own MiXCR run on the PCR reads, TCRdb lists one record per CDR3 protein. The table lists fewer than 850,000 distinct CDR3 sequences, 46% of them singletons. No antigens are known for them. Material: blood. These receptors were collected from a girl aged 5-17 years with multiple sclerosis.

J is TRBJ1-6 and V is TRBV18; D call uncertain. This CDR3 contains 12 residues. Looked up from germline, CDR1 is KGHSH and CDR2 is LQKENI. V dropped 6 bases and J dropped 11 bases, with 11 bases sitting between them. The DNA for the CDR3 is TGTGCCAGCTCTGATGGAGTGCCACCCCTCCACTTT. It codes for CASSDGVPPLHF. Complete variable domain (other parts from reference TRBV18 and TRBJ1-6): NAGVMQNPRHLVRRRGQEARLRCSPMKGHSHVYWYRQLPEEGLKFMVYLQKENIIDESGMPKERFSAEFPKEGPSILRIQQVVRGDSAAYFCASSDGVPPLHFGNGTRLTVT.

This chain connects TRBV5-6 to TRBJ2-1; unclear D gene. The CDR3 is made up of 12 amino acids. From germline, CDR1 is SGHDT and CDR2 YYEEEE. Trimming took 6 bases from V and 2 from J, leaving 6 bases between them. Here the CDR3 DNA reads TGTGCCAGCACCCAAGCCTACAATGAGCAGTTCTTC. Translated, it gives CASTQAYNEQFF.

The rearrangement links TRBV11-2 to TRBJ2-1; D unclear. Germline CDR1 reads SGHAT; CDR2 reads FQNNGV. V lost 7 bases and J 4 bases, leaving 11 bases between the germline ends. The CDR3 runs 13 residues. CDR3 sequence: CASTPNSYNEQFF. The CDR3 nucleotides are TGTGCCAGCACCCCTAACTCTTACAATGAGCAGTTCTTC. The variable domain in full, completed from reference TRBV11-2 and TRBJ2-1, reads EAGVAQSPRYKIIEKRQSVAFWCNPISGHATLYWYQQILGQGPKLLIQFQNNGVVDDSQLPKDRFSAERLKGVDSTLKIQPAKLEDSAVYLCASTPNSYNEQFFGPGTRLTVL.

The V and J genes are TRBV28 and TRBJ1-6; no definite D call. CDR1 and CDR2 (germline): MDHEN, SYDVKM. The CDR3 has 12 residues. The germline V and J ends were trimmed by 11 bases and 7 bases, with 12 bases remaining between them. CDR3 sequence: CAGGSGNSPLHF. Written as DNA, the CDR3 is TGTGCCGGCGGGTCTGGGAATTCACCCCTCCACTTT.

The table lists this clonotype with many counts. V gene TRBV6-5 combines with J gene TRBJ1-2; TRBD1 matches 9 bases. Germline CDR1 and CDR2: MNHEY and SVGAGI. V dropped 8 bases and J dropped 7; count of bases not matched to a gene: 14. This CDR3 contains 15 residues. CDR3 sequence (DNA): TGTGCCAGCCGCGGACAGGGGATATTGAGTCGTGGCTACACCTTC. It yields the protein CASRGQGILSRGYTF.

This clonotype came up a few times. The J gene is TRBJ2-7, the V gene TRBV15; perhaps D is TRBD1 or TRBD2 (5 bases each). Germline V gives CDR1 LNHNV, CDR2 YYDKDF (reference sequence). V lost 6 bases, J lost 2 bases, and 14 bases lay in between. The CDR3 runs 14 residues. CDR3 in amino acids: CATRQTGPTYEQYF. CDR3 DNA: TGTGCCACCAGGCAGACGGGACCTACCTACGAGCAGTACTTC.

This clonotype turned up a few times. This may come from a read error, since a much larger clone is one base off. V is TRBV5-1 and J is TRBJ2-3, with D possibly TRBD2 on 7 matching bases. This CDR3 spans 14 amino acids. Germline CDR1 and CDR2: SGHRS and YFSETQ. CDR3 in DNA: TGCGCCAGCAGCTGGGGGCTAGCGGAAGATGCGCAGTATTTT. It codes for CASSWGLAEDAQYF.

The rearrangement links TRBV9 to TRBJ2-1; TRBD1 is a possible D gene (5 bases). This CDR3 spans 15 amino acids. V dropped 4 bases and J dropped 1 base, with 12 bases sitting between them. CDR1 and CDR2 (germline): SGDLS, YYNGEE. CDR3 in DNA: TGTGCCAGCAGCCCCATATCAGGGTCCTACAATGAGCAGTTCTTC. It codes for CASSPISGSYNEQFF.

V gene TRBV7-2 combines with J gene TRBJ2-3; 10 bases match TRBD2. Germline assignment: CDR1 SGHTA and CDR2 FQGNSA. V was clipped by 5 bases and J by 4 bases; unmatched bases: 18. The CDR3 is 19 amino acids. The CDR3 sequence: CASSPKWTSGPPDADTQYF. The CDR3 coding sequence is TGTGCCAGCAGCCCGAAATGGACTAGCGGCCCTCCTGACGCAGATACGCAGTATTTT.

This clonotype was seen a few times. V gene TRBV7-2 combines with J gene TRBJ1-4; D perhaps matches TRBD1 (5 bases). Germline loops: CDR1 SGHTA, CDR2 FQGNSA. With 5 bases removed from V and 7 bases from J, the gap between germline ends came to 20 bases. CDR3 length: 16 amino acids. CDR3 nucleotide sequence: TGTGCCAGCAGCCCACCGGGGGGGAAATACGCTGAAAAACTGTTTTTT. This codes for CASSPPGGKYAEKLFF.

The CDR3: CASVRTGLSTEAFF. The CDR3 DNA sequence: TGTGCCAGCGTTCGGACGGGACTGAGCACTGAAGCTTTCTTT. V and J are TRBV6-5 and TRBJ1-1; the D gene is possibly TRBD1 (5 bases). This CDR3 region has 14 residues. Trimming took 8 bases from V and 4 from J, leaving 17 bases between them. CDR1 and CDR2 (germline): MNHEY, SVGAGI.

The rearrangement links TRBV6-5 to TRBJ1-4; D uncertain. CDR3 length equals 14 residues. Germline CDR1 MNHEY, CDR2 SVGAGI. With 0 bases removed from V and 12 bases from J, the gap between germline ends came to 14 bases. The CDR3 protein is CASSYSSGPVELFF. CDR3 coding DNA: TGTGCCAGCAGTTACTCGAGTGGCCCGGTGGAACTGTTTTTT.

The chain recombines TRBV2 with TRBJ2-1, with 10 bases identical to TRBD1. The germline V gene has CDR1 SNHLY and CDR2 FYNNEI. The CDR3 is 14 amino acids. V shed 6 bases, J shed 8 bases, and the junction held 7 bases outside the gene matches. The CDR3, as DNA: TGTGCCAGCAGGGGGACAGGGGTGGGTGATGAGCAGTTCTTC. Translated, it gives CASRGTGVGDEQFF.

The V call is TRBV29-1, the J call TRBJ2-1; D is undetermined. Germline V gives CDR1 SQVTM, CDR2 ANQGSEA. The CDR3 consists of 12 residues. Trimming removed 6 bases from V and 7 bases from J, with 13 bases in between. CDR3 DNA: TGCAGCGTGCAAAAAAATGGGAATGAGCAGTTCTTC. Translated, it gives CSVQKNGNEQFF.

The chain combines TRBV6-1 with TRBJ2-3; 9 positions agree with TRBD1. This CDR3 has 17 amino acids. The trim removed 6 bases at V and 0 bases at J, leaving 10 bases unmatched. Germline V gene sequence: CDR1 MNHNS, CDR2 SASEGT. The chain's CDR3 is CASRGQGGPKSTDTQYF. CDR3 DNA: TGTGCCAGCAGGGGACAGGGTGGTCCTAAGAGCACAGATACGCAGTATTTT.

The CDR3 sequence is CASSYLGGGRPPLEEQFF. For the CDR3, the DNA is TGTGCCAGCAGCTATCTGGGGGGCGGGAGGCCTCCCTTGGAGGAGCAGTTCTTC. The rearrangement uses TRBV7-9 and TRBJ2-1; TRBD2 aligns across 8 bases. Germline assignment: CDR1 SEHNR and CDR2 FQNEAQ (reference sequence). The ends lost 4 bases at V and 10 bases at J; junction bases unmatched: 21. The CDR3 spans 18 residues.

This chain links TRBV12-3 or TRBV12-4 with TRBJ1-2; perhaps TRBD1 as D (6 bases). Trimming cost V 6 bases and J 9 bases, with 20 bases left between them. The CDR3 sequence is 14 residues long. CDR3 bases: TGTGCCAGCAGCCCCACCAGGGGCCAGCTAAGCTACACCTTC. Translated: CASSPTRGQLSYTF.

The chain links TRBV20-1 to TRBJ1-1; the D gene is possibly TRBD1 (5 bases). This CDR3 has 14 residues. Germline assignment: CDR1 DFQATT and CDR2 SNEGSKA (reference sequence). The germline V and J ends were trimmed by 3 bases and 5 bases, with 16 bases remaining between them. The chain's CDR3 is CSASFGRARTEAFF. DNA of the CDR3: TGCAGTGCTAGTTTCGGCAGGGCGAGGACTGAAGCTTTCTTT.

V usage is TRBV5-1 and J usage is TRBJ1-1, with D possibly TRBD1 on 5 matching bases. V gave up 0 bases and J gave up 3 bases, with 12 bases separating them. The CDR3 has 15 residues. The V gene's germline CDR1 is SGHRS and CDR2 YFSETQ. CDR3 DNA: TGCGCCAGCAGCTTGGAGTCGGGGGAGTACACTGAAGCTTTCTTT. It yields the protein CASSLESGEYTEAFF. Variable domain in full (rest from reference TRBV5-1 and TRBJ1-1): KAGVTQTPRYLIKTRGQQVTLSCSPISGHRSVSWYQQTPGQGLQFLFEYFSETQRNKGNFPGRFSGRQFSNSRSEMNVSTLELGDSALYLCASSLESGEYTEAFFGQGTRLTVV.

The chain couples TRBV15 to TRBJ1-2; TRBD1 might be the D (5 bases). V dropped 4 bases and J dropped 4 bases, with 22 bases sitting between them. The CDR3 is made up of 17 amino acids. Germline CDR1 LNHNV, CDR2 YYDKDF (reference sequence). CDR3 in DNA: TGTGCCACCAGCAAACCAAGATCGTCGACAGCCACCTATGGCTACACCTTC. Translating it yields CATSKPRSSTATYGYTF. Looking up the rest from reference TRBV15 and TRBJ1-2 gives the full variable domain: DAMVIQNPRYQVTQFGKPVTLSCSQTLNHNVMYWYQQKSSQAPKLLFHYYDKDFNNEADTPDNFQSRRPNTSFCFLDIRSPGLGDTAMYLCATSKPRSSTATYGYTFGSGTRLTVV.

This clonotype has a count of ten or more. This chain uses TRBV20-1 with TRBJ2-7; D gene unclear. Germline V gene data show CDR1 as DFQATT and CDR2 as SNEGSKA (reference sequence). This CDR3 region has 14 residues. The V end was cut by 5 bases, the J end by 2 bases, with 16 bases between. CDR3 bases: TGCAGTGCTCACAGTGTTCTCTCCACCTACGAGCAGTACTTC. This sequence encodes CSAHSVLSTYEQYF.

This clonotype was recorded a few times. A read error may account for a junction end that differs from germline. The rearrangement links TRBV7-7 to TRBJ2-3; D unresolved. CDR1 is SSHAT, CDR2 FNYEAQ, per germline (reference sequence). This CDR3 contains 14 residues. In DNA form, the CDR3 reads TGTGCTAGCAGCCGCGACACAGCCACAGATACGCAGTATTTT. This encodes CASSRDTATDTQYF.

In this sample, this clonotype turned up a few times. The chain uses TRBV10-3 and TRBJ1-2; 8 nucleotides line up with TRBD1. Germline V gene data show CDR1 as ENHRY and CDR2 as SYGVKD. There are 16 residues in the CDR3. J gave up 0 bases and V 3 bases, and 6 bases lay outside the gene matches. In DNA form, the CDR3 reads TGTGCCATCAGTGACACACGGACAGGGACTAACTATGGCTACACCTTC. Amino acids: CAISDTRTGTNYGYTF.

This sequence joins TRBV20-1 and TRBJ2-7, with D possibly matching TRBD1 (6 bases). Looked up from germline, CDR1 is DFQATT and CDR2 is SNEGSKA (reference sequence). The CDR3 has 13 amino acids. V gave up 3 bases and J gave up 6 bases, with 15 bases separating them. CDR3 region: CSASREQGSEQYF. For the CDR3, the DNA is TGCAGTGCTAGTAGGGAACAGGGCTCCGAGCAGTACTTC.

The sample holds a few counts of this clonotype. CDR3 nucleotides: TGTGCCAGCAGCCATCCCTCAGCCGGCGGGGCCCCATTCTACGAGCAGTACTTC. Translation: CASSHPSAGGAPFYEQYF. J is TRBJ2-7 and V is TRBV3-1; possibly TRBD2 for D (6 bases). The CDR3 loop spans 18 amino acids. Trimming cost V 3 bases and J 3 bases, with 24 bases left between them. The V gene's germline CDR1 is LGHDT and CDR2 YNNKEL (reference sequence).

V and J are TRBV7-9 and TRBJ2-7; D tentatively reads TRBD1 or TRBD2 (5 bases each). V was trimmed by 3 bases and J by 5 bases, leaving 14 bases between them. The CDR3 has 14 amino acids. The germline CDR1 and CDR2 sequences are SEHNR and FQNEAQ (reference sequence). In nucleotides, the CDR3 is TGTGCCAGCAGCTTGGGGGTCGGATTCGACGAGCAGTACTTC. Translated: CASSLGVGFDEQYF.

The chain recombines TRBV14 with TRBJ2-1; 7 bases agree with TRBD2. The CDR3 covers 15 residues. Looked up from germline, CDR1 is SGHDN and CDR2 is FVKESK. The trim removed 3 bases at V and 4 bases at J, leaving 6 bases unmatched. This CDR3 is CASSHRGLGYNEQFF. The DNA for the CDR3 is TGTGCCAGCAGCCACCGCGGACTAGGATACAATGAGCAGTTCTTC.